This T cell receptor beta chain emerged from a study of T cell repertoires in cytomegalovirus infection (dated by TCRdb to between 2017 and 2020). Notes on the research overall: Recently identified HLA-C-restricted CMV epitopes, whose presentation resists viral immunomodulation, were targeted by peptide stimulations together with well-studied HLA-B-restricted epitopes. Because public TCR beta signatures pointed to carriage of CMV infection together with the matching HLA type, the HLA type of each donor mattered for the analysis. The study at large found these results: The ex vivo response was dominated by HLA-C-restricted CMV-specific TCR beta clonotypes, and the single most frequent clonotype in two of eight donors was supplied by these HLA-C-restricted clonotypes. Cumulative frequency of public TCR beta family members discriminated carriers of CMV infection plus the relevant HLA type in this cohort and an independent approximately 350-donor cohort.

Notes on this clonotype: Which antigen it targets is not known. No clone much larger than this one lies a single base away; base qualities are absent.

V loses 11 bases at its end and J loses 6 bases; junction bases beyond the gene matches: 7. CDR1 and CDR2 were assigned from the germline V gene as SGHNT and YENEEA. The CDR3, from cysteine to phenylalanine, totals 13 residues. Only the CDR3 DNA stays, 39 bases, in frame from base 1. The sequencing machine was an Illumina HiSeq 1500. Using fastp trimming at Q25 and MiXCR clonotype assembly, TCRdb reanalyzed the public sequencing data and kept in-frame beta chains. Records with the same CDR3 protein are collapsed into one entry carrying the most frequent genes and DNA. The sample records 20,000 to 25,000 distinct CDR3 sequences, about 39% of which are singletons. Approximately 96% of the sample is taken by the ten largest. Reading the label with the study, this specimen's treatment or condition is: in vitro stimulation with specific CMV peptide epitopes to enrich CMV-specific T cells.

The rearranged segments are TRBV11-3 and TRBJ2-3; 11 central nucleotides agree with TRBD1. The source material was CD8+ T cells from cultured PBMCs, sampled from culture after CMV antigen stimulation. The receptor was isolated from a human donor in good health (CMV status not recorded). Some clones in this sample may be carry-over from other donors' samples. The base sequence is TGTGCCGTGGCGGACAGGGGGCTGGATACGCAGTATTTT. Translated, this gives CAVADRGLDTQYF.